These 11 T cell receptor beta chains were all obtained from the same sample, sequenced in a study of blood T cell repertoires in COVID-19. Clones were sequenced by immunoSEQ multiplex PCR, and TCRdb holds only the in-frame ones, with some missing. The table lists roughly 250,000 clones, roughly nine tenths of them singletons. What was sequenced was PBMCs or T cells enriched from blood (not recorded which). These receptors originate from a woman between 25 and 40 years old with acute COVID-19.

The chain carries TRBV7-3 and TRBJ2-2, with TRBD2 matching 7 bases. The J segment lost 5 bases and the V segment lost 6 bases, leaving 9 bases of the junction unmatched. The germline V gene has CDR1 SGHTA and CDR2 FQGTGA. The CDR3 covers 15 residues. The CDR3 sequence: CASRMGGGRTGELFF. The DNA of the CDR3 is TGTGCCAGCAGGATGGGTGGCGGGAGAACCGGGGAGCTGTTTTTT. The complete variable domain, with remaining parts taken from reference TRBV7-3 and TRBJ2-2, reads GAGVSQTPSNKVTEKGKYVELRCDPISGHTALYWYRQSLGQGPEFLIYFQGTGAADDSGLPNDRFFAVRPEGSVSTLKIQRTERGDSAVYLCASRMGGGRTGELFFGEGSRLTVL.

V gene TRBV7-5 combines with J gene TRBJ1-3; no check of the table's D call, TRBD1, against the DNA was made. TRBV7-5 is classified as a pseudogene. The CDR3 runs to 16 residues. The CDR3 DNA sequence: TGTGCCAGAAGCCTTGGACAGGGGGCTTTTGGAAACACCATATATTTT. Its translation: CARSLGQGAFGNTIYF.

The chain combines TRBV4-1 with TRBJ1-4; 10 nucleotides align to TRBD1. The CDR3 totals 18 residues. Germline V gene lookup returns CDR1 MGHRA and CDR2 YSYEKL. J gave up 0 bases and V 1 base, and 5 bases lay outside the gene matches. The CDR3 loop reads CASSQAAGTGATNEKLFF. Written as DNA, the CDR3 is TGCGCCAGCAGCCAAGCGGCCGGGACAGGGGCAACTAATGAAAAACTGTTTTTT.

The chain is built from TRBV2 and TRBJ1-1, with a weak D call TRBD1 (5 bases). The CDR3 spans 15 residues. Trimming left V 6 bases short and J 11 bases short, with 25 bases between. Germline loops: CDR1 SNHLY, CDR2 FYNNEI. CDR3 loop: CASRITQVLIRSAFF. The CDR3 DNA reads TGTGCCAGCAGGATAACACAGGTTCTGATACGAAGTGCTTTCTTT. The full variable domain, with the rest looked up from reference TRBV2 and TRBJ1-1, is EPEVTQTPSHQVTQMGQEVILRCVPISNHLYFYWYRQILGQKVEFLVSFYNNEISEKSEIFDDQFSVERPDGSNFTLKIRSTKLEDSAMYFCASRITQVLIRSAFFGQGTRLTVV.

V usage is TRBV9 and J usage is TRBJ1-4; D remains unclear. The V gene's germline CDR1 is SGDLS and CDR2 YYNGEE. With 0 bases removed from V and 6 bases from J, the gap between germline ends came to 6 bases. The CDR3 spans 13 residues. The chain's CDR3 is CASSVAGDEKLFF. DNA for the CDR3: TGTGCCAGCAGCGTAGCCGGGGATGAAAAACTGTTTTTT.

For the CDR3, the DNA is TGTGCCAGCAGCACCGGGACTAGCGCTTGGGGCGAGCAGTACTTC. The encoded protein is CASSTGTSAWGEQYF. The chain links TRBV21-1 to TRBJ2-7; no check of the table's D call, TRBD2, against the DNA was made. TRBV21-1 is shown as a pseudogene. The CDR3 sequence is 15 residues long.

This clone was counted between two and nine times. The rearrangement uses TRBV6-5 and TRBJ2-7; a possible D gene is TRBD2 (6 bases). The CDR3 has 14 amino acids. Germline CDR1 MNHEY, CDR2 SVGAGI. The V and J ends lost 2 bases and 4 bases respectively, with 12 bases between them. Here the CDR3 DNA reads TGTGCCAGCAGTTACGTTAGAGGGACTTACGAGCAGTACTTC. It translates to CASSYVRGTYEQYF.

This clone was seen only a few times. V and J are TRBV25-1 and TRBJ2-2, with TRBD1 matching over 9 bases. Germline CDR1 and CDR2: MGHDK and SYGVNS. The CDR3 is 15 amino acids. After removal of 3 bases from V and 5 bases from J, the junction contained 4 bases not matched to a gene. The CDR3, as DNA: TGTGCCAGCAGTGATGGGACAGGGAAGACCGGGGAGCTGTTTTTT. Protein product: CASSDGTGKTGELFF.

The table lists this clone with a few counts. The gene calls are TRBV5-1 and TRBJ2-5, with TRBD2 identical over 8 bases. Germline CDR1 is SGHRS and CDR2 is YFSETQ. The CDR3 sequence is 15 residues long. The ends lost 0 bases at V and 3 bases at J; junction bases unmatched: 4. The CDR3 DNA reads TGCGCCAGCAGCTTGGGAGCGGGGGCGAAAGAGACCCAGTACTTC. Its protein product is CASSLGAGAKETQYF.

The CDR3 DNA follows: TGTGCCAGCAGTTTGCGGCCAATCCGGATCGGGTACAATGAGCAGTTCTTC. This encodes CASSLRPIRIGYNEQFF. This chain uses TRBV27 with TRBJ2-1; no reliable D call. V lost 3 bases, J lost 4 bases, and 19 bases lay in between. The V gene's germline CDR1 is MNHEY and CDR2 SMNVEV (reference sequence). The CDR3 covers 17 residues.

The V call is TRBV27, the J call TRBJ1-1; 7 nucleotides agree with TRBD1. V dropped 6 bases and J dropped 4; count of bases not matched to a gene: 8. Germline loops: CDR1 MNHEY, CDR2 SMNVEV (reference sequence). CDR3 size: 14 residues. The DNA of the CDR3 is TGTGCCAGCAGGACAGGGAGGTTAGGCACTGAAGCTTTCTTT. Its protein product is CASRTGRLGTEAFF.